This TCR beta chain was identified in a study of T cells in Graves' hyperthyroidism and ophthalmopathy. Regarding the study as a whole: Blood shared most expanded thyroid clonotypes above 0.001. Ophthalmopathy could be told apart from stable hyperthyroidism with a 13 V-J model.

A few counts support this clonotype. What it recognizes is unknown. Amplification yielded TCR beta CDR3 regions, with RNA transcripts as the source. The HTBI primer set was used in a first-round RT-PCR of the TCR CDR3. Each CDR3 protein is one row after TCRdb ran MiXCR on the multiplex PCR reads. The sample consists of a few hundred thousand distinct CDR3 sequences, 46% of them appearing once. This receptor was identified in an adult woman with Graves' disease, either hyperthyroidism or ophthalmopathy (not recorded which). Specimen: peripheral blood or thyroid tissue (not recorded which).

In nucleotides, the CDR3 is TGCAGCGTTGTAACCCTCTACGAGCAGTACTTC. It encodes CSVVTLYEQYF. The chain is built from TRBV29-1 and TRBJ2-7, with D unclear. The CDR3 sequence is 11 residues long. Germline V gene lookup returns CDR1 SQVTM and CDR2 ANQGSEA. V was shortened by 4 bases and J by 3 bases, with 7 bases between the two germline ends.